The sequence of this T cell receptor (beta chain) was determined in a study of blood T cell repertoires in COVID-19. V lost 5 bases to trimming and J lost 5 bases; unmatched junction nucleotides: 9. This CDR3 region has 16 residues. Germline CDR1 reads SGHNT; CDR2 reads YENEEA. Profiled with immunoSEQ multiplex PCR; TCRdb holds only in-frame clones, not every one. The table shows 85,000 to 130,000 clones, with roughly 80% occurring only once. The receptor's source is a man aged 55-75 years with acute or convalescent COVID-19. Sample: peripheral blood. The chain has TRBV11-3 and TRBJ2-1, with TRBD1 identical over 10 bases. CDR3 in DNA: TGTGCCAGCAGCCGGAGGGACAGGGGCGGGAACAATGAGCAGTTCTTC. Protein: CASSRRDRGGNNEQFF.